This T cell receptor beta chain was profiled in a study of blood T cell repertoires in COVID-19. This clone was counted once. Assay: immunoSEQ multiplex PCR; the TCRdb copy retains only in-frame clones and omits some. Here the sample spans some 310,000 clones, roughly 91% being singletons. The specimen was PBMCs or T cells enriched from blood (not recorded which). The TCR was taken from a woman aged 30 to 39 who had recovered from COVID-19.

The CDR3 DNA is TGCAGTGCTCTCGATGGCTACACCTTC. It encodes CSALDGYTF. The rearrangement joins TRBV20-1 to TRBJ1-2; D uncertain. The CDR3 extends over 9 amino acids. Germline CDR1 reads DFQATT; CDR2 reads SNEGSKA (reference sequence). V lost 5 bases, J lost 6 bases, and 4 bases lay in between.